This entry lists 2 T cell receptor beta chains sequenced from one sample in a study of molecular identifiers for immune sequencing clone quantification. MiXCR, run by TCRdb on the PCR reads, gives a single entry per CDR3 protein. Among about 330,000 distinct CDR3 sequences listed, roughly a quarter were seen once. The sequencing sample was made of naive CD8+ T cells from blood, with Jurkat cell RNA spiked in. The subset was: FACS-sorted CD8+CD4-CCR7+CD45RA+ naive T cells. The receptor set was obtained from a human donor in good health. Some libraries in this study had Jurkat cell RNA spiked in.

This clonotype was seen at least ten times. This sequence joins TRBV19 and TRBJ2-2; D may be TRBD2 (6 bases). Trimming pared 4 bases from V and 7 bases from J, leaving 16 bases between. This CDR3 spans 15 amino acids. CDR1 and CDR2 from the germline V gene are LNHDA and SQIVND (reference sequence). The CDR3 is CASSKRAGSIGELFF. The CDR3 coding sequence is TGTGCCAGTAGTAAGCGAGCGGGCTCTATCGGGGAGCTGTTTTTT.

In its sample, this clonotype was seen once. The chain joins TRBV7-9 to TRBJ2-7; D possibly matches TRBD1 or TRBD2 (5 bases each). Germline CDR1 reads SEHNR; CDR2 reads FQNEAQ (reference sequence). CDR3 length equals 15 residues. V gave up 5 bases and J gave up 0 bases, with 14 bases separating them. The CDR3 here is CASSPVEGPSYEQYF. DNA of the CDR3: TGTGCCAGCAGCCCGGTAGAGGGACCCTCCTACGAGCAGTACTTC.